This T cell receptor beta chain was retrieved from a study of CD4 T cells in relation to SARS-CoV-2 and coronaviruses. Looking at the study overall: Patient ages ranged from about 21 to 72, median 38. Shared crossreactive spike epitopes were mapped to their HLA restriction.

Of note for this clone: No antigen is known for it.

For around 11 days, roughly 9 x 10^4 sorted CD4+ cells grew with T cell-depleted PBMCs and CEF. Whole-study findings and limits: Crossreactive clones expanded significantly less to SARS-CoV-2 than monoreactive clones.

Germline V gives CDR1 MNHEY, CDR2 SMNVEV (reference sequence). With 5 bases removed from V and 2 bases from J, the gap between germline ends came to 16 bases. CDR3 length equals 16 residues. This table comes from immunoSEQ multiplex PCR, and its TCRdb copy is limited to in-frame clones, with some not included. The sample lists over 35,000 clones; over 70% were seen once. The chain employs TRBV27 and TRBJ1-5; D is unresolved. This clonotype originated in an adult with COVID-19. Sequencing was carried out using memory CD4+ T cells from PBMCs, cultured in vitro. CDR3 nucleotides: TGTGCCAGCAGTCTCTCCCCGGCCTTTGGCAATCAGCCCCAGCATTTT. Amino acid sequence: CASSLSPAFGNQPQHF.